Shown below are 25 T cell receptor beta chains from a single sample sequenced in a study of T cell responses to AZD1222 COVID-19 vaccine. Here immunoSEQ multiplex PCR was the method, and the copy in TCRdb shows in-frame clones only, minus some. The sample consists of some 91,000 clones, roughly nine tenths of them appearing once. The sequenced sample was peripheral blood, obtained on day 0 of AZD1222 vaccination. The origin of the receptors is an adult in good health.

The chain uses TRBV28 and TRBJ1-2; 8 nucleotides agree with TRBD1. J gave up 8 bases and V 1 base, and 6 bases lay outside the gene matches. Germline-derived CDR1 and CDR2 are MDHEN and SYDVKM. The CDR3 is made up of 14 amino acids. The CDR3 nucleotides read TGTGCCAGCAGTTTATCGGCAGGGGGCAAGGGCTACACCTTC. Its translation is CASSLSAGGKGYTF.

The J gene is TRBJ2-7, the V gene TRBV5-5; 7 positions match TRBD2. Germline CDR1 reads SGHKS; CDR2 reads YYEKEE (reference sequence). CDR3 size: 13 residues. V was clipped by 4 bases and J by 2 bases; unmatched bases: 3. The DNA of the CDR3 is TGTGCCAGCAGCGGCGGGAGCACCTACGAGCAGTACTTC. Its protein is CASSGGSTYEQYF. The full variable domain, its missing parts supplied by reference TRBV5-5 and TRBJ2-7, is DAGVTQSPTHLIKTRGQQVTLRCSPISGHKSVSWYQQVLGQGPQFIFQYYEKEERGRGNFPDRFSARQFPNYSSELNVNALLLGDSALYLCASSGGSTYEQYFGPGTRLTVT.

V is TRBV9 and J is TRBJ1-5, with 12 positions matching TRBD1. This CDR3 contains 16 residues. Germline CDR1 reads SGDLS; CDR2 reads YYNGEE. Losses at the gene ends were 5 bases for V and 0 bases for J; bases not matched to a gene: 3. The DNA of the CDR3 is TGTGCCAGCAGGGGGGACAGGGGGCATAGCAATCAGCCCCAGCATTTT. It specifies CASRGDRGHSNQPQHF.

The V gene is TRBV6-5, the J gene TRBJ1-4; TRBD1 aligns across 7 bases. The CDR3 sequence is 15 residues long. The germline V gene encodes CDR1 MNHEY and CDR2 SVGAGI. Unmatched junction bases numbered 9, after V lost 6 bases and J lost 5 bases. The CDR3 sequence: CASSSRTGMNEKLFF. CDR3 in DNA: TGTGCCAGCAGCTCCAGGACAGGCATGAATGAAAAACTGTTTTTT.

The V gene is TRBV2, the J gene TRBJ2-6; no clear D gene. The CDR3 is made up of 15 amino acids. CDR1 SNHLY and CDR2 FYNNEI come from the germline V gene. The V end was cut by 10 bases, the J end by 0 bases, with 13 bases between. CDR3 bases: TGTGCCAACGTGGTGGCCAGCTCTGGGGCCAACGTCCTGACTTTC. Its translation is CANVVASSGANVLTF.

The V call is TRBV6-2 or TRBV6-3, the J call TRBJ1-5; D uncertain. CDR3 size: 14 residues. The V gene's germline CDR1 is MNHEY and CDR2 SVGEGT. Trimming stripped 0 bases from V and 6 bases from J, with 9 bases between. CDR3 sequence reads: CASSYSLAFQPQHF. CDR3 nucleotides: TGTGCCAGCAGTTACTCCCTGGCTTTTCAGCCCCAGCATTTT.

This clone was seen just once. This chain links TRBV18 with TRBJ2-7; a possible D gene is TRBD1 (5 bases). Germline-derived CDR1 and CDR2 are KGHSH and LQKENI. V dropped 0 bases and J dropped 5 bases, with 11 bases sitting between them. There are 14 residues in the CDR3. This chain's CDR3 is CASSPPARDHEQYF. The CDR3 coding sequence is TGTGCCAGCTCACCACCAGCCAGGGATCACGAGCAGTACTTC.

The CDR3 region has the DNA TGTGCCACCAGTGATTTCCCTGCGGGTCGGAACAATGAGCAGTTCTTC. It specifies CATSDFPAGRNNEQFF. J is TRBJ2-1 and V is TRBV24-1; a weak D match, TRBD2 (5 bases). Trimming left V 1 base short and J 5 bases short, with 14 bases between. In germline, CDR1 is KGHDR, CDR2 SFDVKD. This CDR3 has 16 residues.

V usage is TRBV2 and J usage is TRBJ1-1; no clear D. Germline values: CDR1 SNHLY, CDR2 FYNNEI. The CDR3 spans 11 residues. The ends were cut back, 5 bases at V and 1 base at J, with 2 bases in the middle. CDR3 DNA sequence: TGTGCCAGCAGTCCGAACACTGAAGCTTTCTTT. Its protein product is CASSPNTEAFF.

This chain uses TRBV21-1 with TRBJ2-4; TRBD2, as called in the table, went unchecked against the DNA. TRBV21-1 is flagged as a pseudogene. The CDR3 loop spans 14 amino acids. CDR3 bases: TGTGCCAGCACTCCGGGATCCGGCAAAAACATTCAGTACTTC. It yields the protein CASTPGSGKNIQYF.

The V call is TRBV9, the J call TRBJ2-7; D call uncertain. Germline-derived CDR1 and CDR2 are SGDLS and YYNGEE. Deletions cut 3 bases from V and 0 bases from J, with 10 bases between. CDR3 length equals 14 residues. The CDR3 nucleotides read TGTGCCAGCAGCGGCTTAGGCAGCTCCTACGAGCAGTACTTC. It specifies CASSGLGSSYEQYF.

The rearrangement joins TRBV10-3 to TRBJ2-7, with D possibly being TRBD1 (6 bases). V lost 4 bases and J lost 0, with 10 bases in between. The germline CDR1 and CDR2 sequences are ENHRY and SYGVKD. This CDR3 spans 14 amino acids. The CDR3 nucleotides are TGTGCCATCAGTGGACAGGAGATCTCCTACGAGCAGTACTTC. Amino acids: CAISGQEISYEQYF.

The chain links TRBV12-3 or TRBV12-4 to TRBJ2-7; D might be TRBD1 or TRBD2, each matching 5 bases. V was trimmed by 2 bases and J by 5 bases, leaving 7 bases between them. The CDR3 contains 12 residues. The CDR3 loop is CASSLRGNEQYF. In DNA form, the CDR3 reads TGTGCCAGCAGTTTACGGGGCAACGAGCAGTACTTC.

This chain joins TRBV5-1 and TRBJ2-1; D is unresolved. The CDR3 runs 14 residues. V was trimmed by 2 bases and J by 3 bases, leaving 9 bases between them. The germline CDR1 and CDR2 sequences are SGHRS and YFSETQ. CDR3 protein: CASSLRGNYNEQFF. The CDR3 bases are TGCGCCAGCAGCTTACGTGGGAACTACAATGAGCAGTTCTTC.

CDR3 coding DNA: TGTGCCAGCACCCCCCCGTCCTTTGGAAACTATGGCTACACCTTC. This encodes CASTPPSFGNYGYTF. This chain links TRBV7-9 with TRBJ1-2, with D uncertain. Germline-derived CDR1 and CDR2 are SEHNR and FQNEAQ (reference sequence). V gave up 7 bases and J gave up 2 bases, with 17 bases separating them. This CDR3 has 15 amino acids. Full variable domain (rest looked up from reference TRBV7-9 and TRBJ1-2): DTGVSQNPRHKITKRGQNVTFRCDPISEHNRLYWYRQTLGQGPEFLTYFQNEAQLEKSRLLSDRFSAERPKGSFSTLEIQRTEQGDSAMYLCASTPPSFGNYGYTFGSGTRLTVV.

The V call is TRBV6-5, the J call TRBJ2-7, with D unresolved. Looked up from germline, CDR1 is MNHEY and CDR2 is SVGAGI. V lost 6 bases to trimming and J lost 2 bases, with 11 bases between them. This CDR3 is built from 13 residues. The CDR3 nucleotides are TGTGCCAGCAGGCGTGGAGCGCCCTACGAGCAGTACTTC. It is translated as CASRRGAPYEQYF.

This clone was observed once. The V gene is TRBV6-5, the J gene TRBJ1-6; D uncertain. Trimming shortened V by 5 bases and J by 5 bases, and 13 bases separated the two germline ends. The CDR3 consists of 15 residues. Germline CDR1 is MNHEY and CDR2 is SVGAGI. CDR3 region: CASSLGRKDNSPLHF. DNA for the CDR3: TGTGCCAGCAGTCTCGGACGGAAAGATAATTCACCCCTCCACTTT.

The chain has TRBV19 and TRBJ2-1, with 11 bases matching TRBD1. V was pared by 6 bases and J by 14 bases, with 12 bases of the junction left unmatched. This CDR3 contains 14 residues. CDR1 LNHDA and CDR2 SQIVND come from the germline V gene (reference sequence). Here the CDR3 DNA reads TGTGCCAGTAGCAACCGGGGACAGGGGGTAGGTGAGTTCTTC. Translation: CASSNRGQGVGEFF.

The CDR3 protein is CASSTGRNIQYF. The CDR3 bases are TGTGCCAGCAGCACTGGCCGGAACATTCAGTACTTC. The J gene is TRBJ2-4, the V gene TRBV6-5; D unresolved. There are 12 residues in the CDR3. Germline V gene data show CDR1 as MNHEY and CDR2 as SVGAGI. Trimming removed 6 bases at V and 7 bases at J, with 10 bases between.

The rearrangement links TRBV4-2 to TRBJ2-7; tentative D call: TRBD1 (6 bases). CDR1 LGHNA and CDR2 YNFKEQ come from the germline V gene. The CDR3 loop spans 14 amino acids. V gave up 3 bases and J gave up 7 bases, with 16 bases separating them. The CDR3 DNA reads as TGTGCCAGCAGCCAGAACGGTCAGGGGCGAGAGCAGTACTTC. Residues: CASSQNGQGREQYF.

This clone appeared once. V and J are TRBV5-1 and TRBJ2-1, with D tentatively TRBD2 (5 bases). There are 15 residues in the CDR3. The germline V and J ends were trimmed by 6 bases and 1 base, with 14 bases remaining between them. Germline V lookup: CDR1 SGHRS, CDR2 YFSETQ. Written as DNA, the CDR3 is TGCGCCAGCACCTTTTCGGGGATGTCCTACAATGAGCAGTTCTTC. Amino acids: CASTFSGMSYNEQFF.

The V and J genes are TRBV4-1 and TRBJ2-3; perhaps TRBD2 as D (7 bases). This CDR3 contains 15 residues. CDR1 and CDR2 from the germline V gene are MGHRA and YSYEKL. V gave up 1 base and J gave up 6 bases, with 14 bases separating them. The chain's CDR3 is CASSQVRGASDTQYF. CDR3 DNA: TGCGCCAGCAGCCAAGTCCGGGGGGCGTCCGATACGCAGTATTTT.

The chain couples TRBV30 to TRBJ1-5; TRBD1 might be the D (6 bases). This CDR3 spans 14 amino acids. Germline CDR1 and CDR2: GTSNPN and SVGIG (reference sequence). V lost 1 base and J lost 0, with 7 bases in between. As DNA, the CDR3 is TGTGCCTGGAGTGGGACAGTTAGCAATCAGCCCCAGCATTTT. Protein sequence: CAWSGTVSNQPQHF.

The chain joins TRBV7-3 to TRBJ1-5; D not resolved. In germline, CDR1 is SGHTA, CDR2 FQGTGA. The CDR3 length is 11 residues. The V end lost 3 bases, the J end lost 5 bases, and 2 bases lay between the germline ends. The CDR3 spells CASSFDQPQHF. CDR3 bases: TGTGCCAGCAGCTTTGATCAGCCCCAGCATTTT.

The count of this clone is one. The J gene is TRBJ2-7, the V gene TRBV27; 15 nucleotides match TRBD2. CDR1 is MNHEY, CDR2 SMNVEV, per germline (reference sequence). The CDR3 loop spans 19 amino acids. V was pared by 8 bases and J by 0 bases, with 14 bases of the junction left unmatched. CDR3 sequence: CASRGLPGLAGGSSYEQYF. CDR3 in DNA: TGTGCCAGCCGTGGACTACCGGGACTAGCGGGAGGCAGCTCCTACGAGCAGTACTTC.